This record concerns one T cell receptor (beta chain) sequence. Its antigen is not identified. This entry belongs to a study of CD8+ T cells in alopecia areata. The treatment denotes: oral pan-JAK inhibitor, 5-10 mg twice daily. CDR1 is SQVTM, CDR2 ANQGSEA, per germline. The CDR3 has 14 amino acids. Notes on the study in general: Numerous expanded lesional clones remained in scalp and blood during tofacitinib. Between patients, shared TCR sequences were less clear than in mice. This was possibly due in part to HLA diversity in the patient population. Normal scalp had lower clonality than lesional scalp, with alopecia totalis/universalis lesions showing this most strongly.

Extraction of RNA preceded its reverse transcription into cDNA, which served as the sequencing template. Some clones are missing from TCRdb's copy, which holds only in-frame ones; the method was immunoSEQ multiplex PCR. The sample lists around 300,000 clones, 45% to 70% occurring once. This sequence joins TRBV29-1 and TRBJ2-5, with 13 positions matching TRBD2. The sequence derives from a human donor with alopecia areata. The material sequenced was CD4+ T cells sorted from blood, taken between weeks 51 and 52, from a patient treated with tofacitinib. CDR3 sequence: CSAAGTSGAETQYF. The CDR3 bases are TGCAGTGCTGCCGGGACTAGCGGGGCTGAGACCCAGTACTTC.